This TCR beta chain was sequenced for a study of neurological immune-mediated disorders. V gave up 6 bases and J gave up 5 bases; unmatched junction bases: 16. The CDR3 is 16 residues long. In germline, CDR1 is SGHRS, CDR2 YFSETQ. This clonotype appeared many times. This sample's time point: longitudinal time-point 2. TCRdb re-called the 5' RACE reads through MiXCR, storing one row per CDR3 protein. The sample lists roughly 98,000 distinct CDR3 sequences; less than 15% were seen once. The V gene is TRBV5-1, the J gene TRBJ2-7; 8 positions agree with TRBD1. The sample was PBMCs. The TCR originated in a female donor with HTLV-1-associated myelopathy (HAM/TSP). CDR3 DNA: TGCGCCAGCATGTTGGGAAGTGCGGACAGGGCCAACGAGCAGTACTTC. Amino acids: CASMLGSADRANEQYF. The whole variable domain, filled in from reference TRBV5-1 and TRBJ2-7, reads KAGVTQTPRYLIKTRGQQVTLSCSPISGHRSVSWYQQTPGQGLQFLFEYFSETQRNKGNFPGRFSGRQFSNSRSEMNVSTLELGDSALYLCASMLGSADRANEQYFGPGTRLTVT.